The 8 T cell receptor beta chains below come from one sample, sequenced in a study of cytomegalovirus exposure and HLA in healthy donors. Data came from immunoSEQ multiplex PCR; TCRdb stores just in-frame clones and leaves some out. The sample contains about 240,000 clones, approximately 83% of which appear only once. The sequencing input was PBMCs. The receptor source for this set is a woman aged 25 to 39 in good health and CMV-seropositive.

V usage is TRBV6-5 and J usage is TRBJ2-7; TRBD1 matches 7 bases. V was clipped by 2 bases and J by 12 bases; unmatched bases: 7. Per germline, CDR1 MNHEY and CDR2 SVGAGI. The length of the CDR3 is 12 residues. The CDR3 region is CASSYPTGVRYF. The CDR3 coding sequence is TGTGCCAGCAGTTACCCTACAGGGGTAAGGTACTTC.

The chain has TRBV9 and TRBJ2-1; D uncertain. The germline CDR1 and CDR2 sequences are SGDLS and YYNGEE. V was shortened by 2 bases and J by 10 bases, with 16 bases between the two germline ends. The CDR3 has 14 residues. The CDR3 DNA sequence: TGTGCCAGCAGCGTCGTCCCGACTCAAGGAGAGCAGTTCTTC. Translating gives CASSVVPTQGEQFF.

This sequence joins TRBV6-5 and TRBJ2-1; the D gene is possibly TRBD2 (5 bases). This CDR3 spans 14 amino acids. Germline CDR1 reads MNHEY; CDR2 reads SVGAGI. Deletions cut 6 bases from V and 4 bases from J, with 13 bases between. The CDR3 coding sequence is TGTGCCAGCAGGCCACTAGAGCCTTACAATGAGCAGTTCTTC. Protein product: CASRPLEPYNEQFF.

This clone was counted a few times. The rearrangement links TRBV13 to TRBJ1-1; 7 bases line up with TRBD1. The CDR3 extends over 13 amino acids. V dropped 0 bases and J dropped 10; count of bases not matched to a gene: 5. Germline CDR1 and CDR2: PRHDT and FYEKMQ (reference sequence). CDR3 in DNA: TGTGCCAGCAGCTTAGGCCTACAGGGGAGAGCTTTCTTT. It codes for CASSLGLQGRAFF.

This chain connects TRBV4-1 to TRBJ1-5, with no clear D. The CDR3 contains 16 residues. The V and J ends lost 3 bases and 0 bases respectively, with 12 bases between them. Germline CDR1 MGHRA, CDR2 YSYEKL. The CDR3, as DNA: TGCGCCAGCAGCCATGGCGGTCTTCTTAGCAATCAGCCCCAGCATTTT. Amino acids: CASSHGGLLSNQPQHF.

The V gene is TRBV19, the J gene TRBJ1-2; no clear D gene. Trimming cost V 4 bases and J 2 bases, with 8 bases left between them. The CDR3 extends over 13 amino acids. Germline V lookup: CDR1 LNHDA, CDR2 SQIVND (reference sequence). DNA for the CDR3: TGTGCCAGTAGTACAAGGGAGAACTATGGCTACACCTTC. Its protein is CASSTRENYGYTF. Full variable domain (remainder filled in from reference TRBV19 and TRBJ1-2): DGGITQSPKYLFRKEGQNVTLSCEQNLNHDAMYWYRQDPGQGLRLIYYSQIVNDFQKGDIAEGYSVSREKKESFPLTVTSAQKNPTAFYLCASSTRENYGYTFGSGTRLTVV.

This clone was seen a few times. The V call is TRBV5-1, the J call TRBJ1-2; D is unresolved. The CDR3 runs to 12 residues. In germline, CDR1 is SGHRS, CDR2 YFSETQ. V was trimmed by 4 bases and J by 4 bases, leaving 8 bases between them. The CDR3 nucleotides read TGCGCCAGCAGCCTGACATCCTATGGCTACACCTTC. This codes for CASSLTSYGYTF. Complete variable domain (other parts from reference TRBV5-1 and TRBJ1-2): KAGVTQTPRYLIKTRGQQVTLSCSPISGHRSVSWYQQTPGQGLQFLFEYFSETQRNKGNFPGRFSGRQFSNSRSEMNVSTLELGDSALYLCASSLTSYGYTFGSGTRLTVV.

This chain links TRBV10-3 with TRBJ2-6; D ambiguous. From germline, CDR1 is ENHRY and CDR2 SYGVKD. The ends were cut back, 2 bases at V and 4 bases at J, with 9 bases in the middle. This CDR3 comprises 15 residues. The CDR3 nucleotides are TGTGCCATCAGTGAGGCCCTGACAGGGGCCAACGTCCTGACTTTC. This encodes CAISEALTGANVLTF.